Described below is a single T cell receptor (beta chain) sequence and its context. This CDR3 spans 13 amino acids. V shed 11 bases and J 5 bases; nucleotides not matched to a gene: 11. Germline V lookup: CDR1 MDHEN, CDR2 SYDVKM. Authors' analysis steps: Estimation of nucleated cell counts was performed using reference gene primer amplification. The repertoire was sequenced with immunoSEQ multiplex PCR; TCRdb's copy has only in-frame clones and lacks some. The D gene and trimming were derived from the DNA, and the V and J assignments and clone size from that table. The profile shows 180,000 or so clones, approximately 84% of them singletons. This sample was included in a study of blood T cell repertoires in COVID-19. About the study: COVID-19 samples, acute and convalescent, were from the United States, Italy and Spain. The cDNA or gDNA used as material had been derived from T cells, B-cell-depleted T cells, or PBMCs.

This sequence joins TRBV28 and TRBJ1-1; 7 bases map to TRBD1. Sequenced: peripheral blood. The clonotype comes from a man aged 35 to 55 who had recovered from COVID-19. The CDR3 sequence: CASWTGPRTEAFF. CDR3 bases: TGTGCCTCCTGGACAGGCCCCAGAACTGAAGCTTTCTTT.